The clone carrying this T cell receptor beta chain was seen once. The sample is drawn from a study of blood T cell repertoires in COVID-19. Assay used: immunoSEQ multiplex PCR; TCRdb lists only in-frame clones, some missing. This sample has hundreds of thousands of clones, with 80% found just once. V gave up 6 bases and J gave up 3 bases; unmatched junction bases: 7. Germline V gives CDR1 SQVTM, CDR2 ANQGSEA. This CDR3 has 13 residues. The sample comprised PBMCs or T cells enriched from blood (not recorded which). This sequence originates from a man aged 30-40 years with acute COVID-19. The genes are TRBV29-1 and TRBJ1-1; 7 bases match TRBD1. The CDR3 DNA reads as TGCAGCGTAGTGACAGGGATGGACACTGAAGCTTTCTTT. Encoded protein: CSVVTGMDTEAFF.